This is a list of T cell receptor beta chains from one sample in a study of T cell repertoires in cytomegalovirus infection. No antigen has been assigned to these receptors. From the reads, TCRdb called clonotypes with MiXCR, one entry per CDR3 protein. The repertoire holds approximately 990,000 distinct CDR3 sequences, less than 35% seen once, with more than 13% in the top ten. The material was cultured CD8+ T cells from PBMCs, obtained from culture after CMV antigen stimulation. Receptors were obtained from a human donor in good health (CMV status not recorded). Some clones in this sample may be carry-over from other donors' samples. Each CDR3 is given with its conserved first and last residue. D genes are given only for firm matches. Clone size, where shown, is once, few, many, or a class for clones that have expanded.

size	length	V	D	J	CDR3	DNA
many	16	TRBV6-1	NA	TRBJ2-3	CASSELWGRSTDTQYF	TGTGCCAGCAGTGAACTGTGGGGACGGAGCACAGATACGCAGTATTTT
few	14	TRBV4-1	NA	TRBJ2-7	CASSQVPSGKEQYF	TGCGCCAGCAGCCAAGTACCTTCAGGGAAAGAGCAGTACTTC
few	15	TRBV4-3	NA	TRBJ1-1	CASSQETPLNTEAFF	TGCGCCAGCAGCCAAGAGACCCCCCTTAACACTGAAGCTTTCTTT
few	13	TRBV14	NA	TRBJ1-5	CASSQAFRGPQHF	TGTGCCAGCAGCCAAGCGTTCAGGGGCCCCCAGCATTTT
few	12	TRBV4-1	TRBD1	TRBJ1-2	CASSQEGRGDTF	TGCGCCAGCAGCCAAGAGGGCAGGGGGGACACCTTC
few	14	TRBV9	NA	TRBJ2-3	CASSDDTSTDTQYF	TGTGCCAGCAGTGATGACACTAGCACAGATACGCAGTATTTT
NA	13	TRBV19	NA	TRBJ2-3	CASSIGGADTQYF	TGTGCCAGTAGTATAGGAGGGGCAGATACGCAGTATTTT
once	14	TRBV6-2/TRBV6-3	NA	TRBJ1-1	CASTLGRANTEAFF	TGTGCCAGCACGTTGGGACGGGCGAACACTGAAGCTTTCTTT
NA	12	TRBV27	NA	TRBJ2-3	CASTSGGTTQYF	TGTGCCAGCACCTCTGGCGGGACCACGCAGTATTTT
few	16	TRBV7-9	TRBD2	TRBJ2-6	CASSPVAGGGANVLTF	TGTGCCAGCAGCCCGGTAGCGGGGGGCGGGGCCAACGTCCTGACTTTC
NA	12	TRBV7-3	NA	TRBJ1-2	CATTQDTYGYTF	TGTGCCACCACCCAGGACACCTATGGCTACACCTTC
NA	17	TRBV5-1	NA	TRBJ2-1	CASSLVRGTGSYNEQFF	TGCGCCAGCAGCTTGGTTCGGGGTACTGGCTCCTACAATGAGCAGTTCTTC
few	15	TRBV7-6	NA	TRBJ1-5	CASSLGSARREPQHF	TGTGCCAGCAGCTTGGGGAGTGCCCGGCGGGAGCCCCAGCATTTT
NA	16	TRBV4-2	TRBD1	TRBJ1-4	CASSQLDRGSNEKLFF	TGTGCCAGCAGCCAACTTGACAGGGGGAGTAATGAAAAACTGTTTTTT
few	13	TRBV4-1	NA	TRBJ1-1	CASSQGQFTEAFF	TGCGCCAGCAGCCAGGGACAATTCACTGAAGCTTTCTTT
NA	15	TRBV6-1	NA	TRBJ2-3	CASTPRPLFTDTQYF	TGTGCCAGCACCCCACGCCCGCTGTTCACAGATACGCAGTATTTT
NA	17	TRBV7-8	NA	TRBJ2-7	CASSSGQRGTYLYEQYF	TGTGCCAGCAGCTCCGGCCAAAGAGGGACTTACCTATACGAGCAGTACTTC
NA	12	TRBV7-6	NA	TRBJ1-4	CASSQGDEKLFF	TGTGCCAGCAGCCAAGGAGATGAAAAACTGTTTTTT
NA	15	TRBV15	NA	TRBJ2-5	CATSRDMADQETQYF	TGTGCCACCAGCAGAGATATGGCAGATCAAGAGACCCAGTACTTC
many	14	TRBV5-5	NA	TRBJ1-5	CASSSDSLDQPQHF	TGTGCCAGCAGTTCCGACAGTTTGGATCAGCCCCAGCATTTT
NA	14	TRBV27	TRBD1	TRBJ1-2	CASRPTGGAGGYTF	TGTGCCAGCAGACCTACAGGGGGTGCAGGTGGCTACACCTTC
NA	15	TRBV6-5	NA	TRBJ1-1	CASSYSQGPNTEAFF	TGTGCCAGCAGTTACTCACAGGGACCTAACACTGAAGCTTTCTTT
NA	12	TRBV29-1	NA	TRBJ1-2	CSGADSNYGYTF	TGCAGCGGCGCGGACAGCAACTATGGCTACACCTTC
many	13	TRBV27	TRBD1	TRBJ1-1	CASSRDRNTEAFF	TGTGCCAGCAGCCGGGACAGAAACACTGAAGCTTTCTTT
NA	17	TRBV5-6	TRBD1	TRBJ1-1	CASSFMDRGQWDTEAFF	TGTGCCAGCAGCTTCATGGACAGGGGGCAGTGGGACACTGAAGCTTTCTTT
NA	13	TRBV20-1	NA	TRBJ2-3	CSARGQSTDTQYF	TGCAGTGCTAGGGGGCAGTCCACAGATACGCAGTATTTT
NA	20	TRBV7-3	TRBD1	TRBJ1-2	CASSHPKSGQPTHLRYGYTF	TGTGCCAGCAGCCACCCGAAATCGGGACAGCCAACTCATCTCCGCTATGGCTACACCTTC
many	15	TRBV12-3/TRBV12-4	NA	TRBJ1-6	CASSFRRQGGSPLHF	TGTGCCAGCAGTTTTAGGAGGCAGGGAGGATCACCCCTCCACTTT
few	17	TRBV11-2	TRBD2	TRBJ2-7	CASSHHRLAGRTYEQYF	TGTGCCAGCAGCCACCATCGGCTAGCGGGGCGAACCTACGAGCAGTACTTC
many	19	TRBV7-2	TRBD2	TRBJ2-3	CASSLRVSGGSFGTDTQYF	TGTGCCAGCAGCTTAAGGGTCAGCGGGGGCTCATTTGGAACAGATACGCAGTATTTT
many	14	TRBV7-9	NA	TRBJ1-5	CASSLGGEPKPQHF	TGTGCCAGCAGCTTAGGGGGGGAACCCAAGCCCCAGCATTTT
few	21	TRBV6-2/TRBV6-3	TRBD2	TRBJ2-2	CASSFPGVSGGSKSNTGELFF	TGTGCCAGCAGTTTCCCGGGGGTGAGCGGGGGGTCCAAATCGAACACCGGGGAGCTGTTTTTT
NA	13	TRBV9	NA	TRBJ2-2	CASSARGAGELFF	TGCGCCAGCAGCGCCAGGGGCGCCGGGGAGCTGTTTTTT
NA	17	TRBV19	TRBD1	TRBJ1-2	CASNPIRDSYLVYGYTF	TGTGCCAGTAACCCAATCCGGGACAGTTACCTTGTCTATGGCTACACCTTC
NA	17	TRBV28	NA	TRBJ2-4	CASTSLGESLAKNIQYF	TGTGCCAGCACCTCATTAGGAGAGAGTCTAGCCAAAAACATTCAGTACTTC
NA	12	TRBV2	TRBD1	TRBJ1-2	CARPGQNYGYTF	TGTGCCAGGCCGGGACAGAACTATGGCTACACCTTC
few	13	TRBV14	NA	TRBJ1-1	CASSQGRRSEAFF	TGTGCCAGCAGCCAGGGAAGAAGGAGTGAAGCTTTCTTT